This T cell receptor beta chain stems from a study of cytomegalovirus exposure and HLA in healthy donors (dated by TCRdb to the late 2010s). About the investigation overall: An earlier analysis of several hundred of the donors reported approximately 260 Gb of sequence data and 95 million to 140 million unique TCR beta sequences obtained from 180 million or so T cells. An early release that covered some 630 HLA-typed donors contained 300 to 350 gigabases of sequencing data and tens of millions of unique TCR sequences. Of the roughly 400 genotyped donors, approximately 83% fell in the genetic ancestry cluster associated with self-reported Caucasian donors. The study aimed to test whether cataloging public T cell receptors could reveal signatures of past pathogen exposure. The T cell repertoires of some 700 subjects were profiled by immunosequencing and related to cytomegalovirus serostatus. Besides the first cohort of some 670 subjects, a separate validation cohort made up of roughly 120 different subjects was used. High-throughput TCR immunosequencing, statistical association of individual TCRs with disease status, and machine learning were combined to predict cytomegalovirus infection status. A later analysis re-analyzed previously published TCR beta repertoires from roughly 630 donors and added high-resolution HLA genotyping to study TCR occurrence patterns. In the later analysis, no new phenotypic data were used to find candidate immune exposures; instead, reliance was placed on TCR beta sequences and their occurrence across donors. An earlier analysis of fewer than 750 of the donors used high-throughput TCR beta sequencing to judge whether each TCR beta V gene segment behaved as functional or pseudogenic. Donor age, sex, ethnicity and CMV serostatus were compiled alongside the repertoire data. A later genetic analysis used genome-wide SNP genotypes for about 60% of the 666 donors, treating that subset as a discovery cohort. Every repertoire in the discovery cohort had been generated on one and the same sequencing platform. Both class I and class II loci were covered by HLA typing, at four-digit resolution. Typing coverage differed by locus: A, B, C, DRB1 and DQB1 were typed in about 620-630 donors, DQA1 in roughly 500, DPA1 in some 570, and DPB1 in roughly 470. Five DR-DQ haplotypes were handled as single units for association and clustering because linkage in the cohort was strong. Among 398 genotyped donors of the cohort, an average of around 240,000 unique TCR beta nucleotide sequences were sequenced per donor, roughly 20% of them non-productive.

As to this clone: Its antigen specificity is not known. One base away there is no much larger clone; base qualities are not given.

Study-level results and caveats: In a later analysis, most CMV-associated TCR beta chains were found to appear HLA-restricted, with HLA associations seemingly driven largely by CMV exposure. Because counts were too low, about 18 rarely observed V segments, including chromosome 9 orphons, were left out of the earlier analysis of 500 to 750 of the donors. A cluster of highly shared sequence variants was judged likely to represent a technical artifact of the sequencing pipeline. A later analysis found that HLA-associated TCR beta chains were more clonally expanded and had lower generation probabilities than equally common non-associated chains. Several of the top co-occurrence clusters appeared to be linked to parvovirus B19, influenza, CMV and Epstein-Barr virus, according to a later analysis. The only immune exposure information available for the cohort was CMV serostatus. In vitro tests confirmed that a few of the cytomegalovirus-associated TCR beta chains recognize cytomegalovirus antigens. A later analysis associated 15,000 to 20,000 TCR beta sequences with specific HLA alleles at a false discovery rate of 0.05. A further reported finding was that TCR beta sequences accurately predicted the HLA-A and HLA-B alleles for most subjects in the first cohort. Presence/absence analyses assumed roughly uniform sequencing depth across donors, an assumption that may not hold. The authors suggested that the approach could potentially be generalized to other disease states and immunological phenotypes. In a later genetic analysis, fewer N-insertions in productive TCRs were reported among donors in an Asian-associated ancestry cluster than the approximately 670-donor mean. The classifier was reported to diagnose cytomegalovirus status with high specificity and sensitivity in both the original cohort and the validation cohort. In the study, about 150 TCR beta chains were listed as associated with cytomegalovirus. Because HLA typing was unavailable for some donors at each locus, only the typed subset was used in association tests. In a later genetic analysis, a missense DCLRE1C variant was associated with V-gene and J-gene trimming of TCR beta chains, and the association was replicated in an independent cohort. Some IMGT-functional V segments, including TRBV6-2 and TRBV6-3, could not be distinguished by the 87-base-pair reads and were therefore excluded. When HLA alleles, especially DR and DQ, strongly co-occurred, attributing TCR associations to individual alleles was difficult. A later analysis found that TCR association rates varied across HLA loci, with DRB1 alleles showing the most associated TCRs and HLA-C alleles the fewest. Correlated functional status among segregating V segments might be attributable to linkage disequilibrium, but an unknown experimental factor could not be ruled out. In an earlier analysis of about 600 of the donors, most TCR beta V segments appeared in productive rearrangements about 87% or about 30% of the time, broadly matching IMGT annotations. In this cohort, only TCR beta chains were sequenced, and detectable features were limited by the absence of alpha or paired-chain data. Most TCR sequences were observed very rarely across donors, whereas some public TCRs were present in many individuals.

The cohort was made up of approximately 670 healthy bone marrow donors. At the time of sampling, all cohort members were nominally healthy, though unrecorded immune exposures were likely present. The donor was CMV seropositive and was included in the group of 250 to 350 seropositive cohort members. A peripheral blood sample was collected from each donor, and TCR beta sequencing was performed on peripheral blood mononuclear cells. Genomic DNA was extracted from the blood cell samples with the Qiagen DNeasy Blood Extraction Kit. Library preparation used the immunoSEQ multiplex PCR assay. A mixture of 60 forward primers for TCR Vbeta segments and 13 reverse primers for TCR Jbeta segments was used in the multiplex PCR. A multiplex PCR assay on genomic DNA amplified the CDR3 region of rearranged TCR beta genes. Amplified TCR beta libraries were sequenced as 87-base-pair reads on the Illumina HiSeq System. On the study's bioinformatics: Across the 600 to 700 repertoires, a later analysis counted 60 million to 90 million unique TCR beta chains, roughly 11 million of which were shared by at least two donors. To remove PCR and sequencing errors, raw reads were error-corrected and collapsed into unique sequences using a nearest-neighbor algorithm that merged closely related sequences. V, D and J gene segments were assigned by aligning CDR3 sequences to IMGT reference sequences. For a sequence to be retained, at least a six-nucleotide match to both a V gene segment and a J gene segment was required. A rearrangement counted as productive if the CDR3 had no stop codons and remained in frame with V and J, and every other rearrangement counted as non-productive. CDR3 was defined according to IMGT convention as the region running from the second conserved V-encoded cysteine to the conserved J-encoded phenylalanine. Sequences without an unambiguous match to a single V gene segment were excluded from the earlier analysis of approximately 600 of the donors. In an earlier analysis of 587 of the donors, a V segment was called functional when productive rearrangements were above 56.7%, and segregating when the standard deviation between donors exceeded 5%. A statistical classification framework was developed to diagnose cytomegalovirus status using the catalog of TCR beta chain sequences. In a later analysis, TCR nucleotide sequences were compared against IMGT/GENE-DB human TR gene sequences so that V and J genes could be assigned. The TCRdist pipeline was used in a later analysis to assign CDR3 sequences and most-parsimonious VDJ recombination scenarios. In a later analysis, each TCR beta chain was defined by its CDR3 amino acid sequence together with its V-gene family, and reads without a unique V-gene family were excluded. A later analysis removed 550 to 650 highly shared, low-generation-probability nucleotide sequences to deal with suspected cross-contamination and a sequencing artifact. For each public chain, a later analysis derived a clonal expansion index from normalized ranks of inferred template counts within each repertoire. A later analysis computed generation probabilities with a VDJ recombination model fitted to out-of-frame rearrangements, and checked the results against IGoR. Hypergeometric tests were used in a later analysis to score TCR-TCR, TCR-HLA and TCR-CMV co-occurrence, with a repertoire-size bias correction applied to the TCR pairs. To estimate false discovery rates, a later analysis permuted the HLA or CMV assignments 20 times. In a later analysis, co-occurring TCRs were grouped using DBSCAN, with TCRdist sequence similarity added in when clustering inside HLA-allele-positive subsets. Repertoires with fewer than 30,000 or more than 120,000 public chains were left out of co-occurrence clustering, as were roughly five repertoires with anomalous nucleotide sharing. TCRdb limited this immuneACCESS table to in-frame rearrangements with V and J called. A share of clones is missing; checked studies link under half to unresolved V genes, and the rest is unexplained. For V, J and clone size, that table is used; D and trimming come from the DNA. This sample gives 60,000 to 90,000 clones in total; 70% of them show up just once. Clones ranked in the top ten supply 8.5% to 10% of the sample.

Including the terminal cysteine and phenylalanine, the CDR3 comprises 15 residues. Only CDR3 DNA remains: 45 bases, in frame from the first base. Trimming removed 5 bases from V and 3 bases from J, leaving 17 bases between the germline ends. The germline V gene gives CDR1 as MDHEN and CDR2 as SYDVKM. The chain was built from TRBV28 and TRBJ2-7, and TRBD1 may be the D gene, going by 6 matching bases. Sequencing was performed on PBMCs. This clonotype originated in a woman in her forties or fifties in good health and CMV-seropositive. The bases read TGTGCCAGCAGTCCTCCGGGACAAGCTTACTACGAGCAGTACTTC. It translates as CASSPPGQAYYEQYF.